This T cell receptor beta chain derives from a study of siplizumab effects on memory and regulatory T cells. About this clone: Its antigen is unknown.

Study-wide findings and caveats: Naive T cells looked more diverse than memory cells and looked like major alloresponse contributors.

This CDR3 has 14 residues. CDR1 is SGHTA, CDR2 FQGNSA, per germline. The trim removed 4 bases at V and 3 bases at J, leaving 4 bases unmatched. The data were produced by immunoSEQ multiplex PCR, yet TCRdb's version contains in-frame clones alone and is incomplete. The sample consists of 100,000 or so clones, about 90% of them appearing once. The chain couples TRBV7-2 to TRBJ2-7; TRBD1 matches at 9 bases. The TCR comes from a human donor in good health. Sequencing was done on a sample of non-Treg CD4+ T cells sorted from blood. CDR3 nucleotides: TGTGCCAGCAGCTCGGACAGGGGCGACTACGAGCAGTACTTC. It yields the protein CASSSDRGDYEQYF.